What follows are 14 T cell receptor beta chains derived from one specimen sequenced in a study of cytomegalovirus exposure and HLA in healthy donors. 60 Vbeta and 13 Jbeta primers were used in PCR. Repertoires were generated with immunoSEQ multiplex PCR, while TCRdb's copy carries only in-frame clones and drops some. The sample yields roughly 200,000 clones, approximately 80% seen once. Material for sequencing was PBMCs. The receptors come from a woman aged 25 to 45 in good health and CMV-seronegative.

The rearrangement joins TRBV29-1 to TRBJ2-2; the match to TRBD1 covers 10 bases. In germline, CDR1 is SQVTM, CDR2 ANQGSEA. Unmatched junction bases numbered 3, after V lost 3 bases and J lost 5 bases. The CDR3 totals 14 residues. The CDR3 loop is CSVEGTGVTGELFF. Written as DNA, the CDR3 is TGCAGCGTTGAGGGGACAGGGGTAACCGGGGAGCTGTTTTTT.

CDR3 loop: CASSEHSSGRGSMQYF. The CDR3, as DNA: TGTGCCAGCAGTGAACACTCCTCCGGGAGAGGGAGTATGCAGTATTTT. The chain links TRBV6-1 to TRBJ2-3; tentative D call: TRBD2 (6 bases). CDR3 length: 16 residues. Germline V lookup: CDR1 MNHNS, CDR2 SASEGT. V lost 2 bases and J 11 bases, leaving 23 bases between the germline ends.

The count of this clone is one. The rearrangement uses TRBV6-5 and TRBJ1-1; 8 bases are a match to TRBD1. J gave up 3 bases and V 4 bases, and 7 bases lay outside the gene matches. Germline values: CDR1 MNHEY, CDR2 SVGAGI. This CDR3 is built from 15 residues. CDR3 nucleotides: TGTGCCAGCAGTTTCCGGACAGGGACACACACTGAAGCTTTCTTT. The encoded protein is CASSFRTGTHTEAFF.

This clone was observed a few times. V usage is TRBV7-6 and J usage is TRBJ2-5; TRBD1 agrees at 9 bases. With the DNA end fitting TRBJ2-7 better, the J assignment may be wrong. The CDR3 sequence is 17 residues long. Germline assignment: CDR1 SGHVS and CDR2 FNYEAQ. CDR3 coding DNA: TGTGCCAGCAGCTTTTATCCCGAGGGGGGACAGGGCTACGAGCAGTACTTC. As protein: CASSFYPEGGQGYEQYF.

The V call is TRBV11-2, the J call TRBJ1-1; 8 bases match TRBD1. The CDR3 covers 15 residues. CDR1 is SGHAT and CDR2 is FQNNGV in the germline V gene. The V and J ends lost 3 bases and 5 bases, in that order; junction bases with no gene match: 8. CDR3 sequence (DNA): TGTGCCAGCAGCTTGCGACAGGGGTCGCGGACTGAAGCTTTCTTT. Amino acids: CASSLRQGSRTEAFF.

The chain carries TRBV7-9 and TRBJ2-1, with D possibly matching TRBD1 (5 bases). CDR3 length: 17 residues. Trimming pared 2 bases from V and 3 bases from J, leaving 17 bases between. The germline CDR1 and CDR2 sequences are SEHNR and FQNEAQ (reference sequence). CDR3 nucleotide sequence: TGTGCCAGCAGCTTAAGATGGGGCAGGGCAATCTACAATGAGCAGTTCTTC. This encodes CASSLRWGRAIYNEQFF. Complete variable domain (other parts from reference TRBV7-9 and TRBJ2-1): DTGVSQNPRHKITKRGQNVTFRCDPISEHNRLYWYRQTLGQGPEFLTYFQNEAQLEKSRLLSDRFSAERPKGSFSTLEIQRTEQGDSAMYLCASSLRWGRAIYNEQFFGPGTRLTVL.

In nucleotides, the CDR3 is TGCAGCGTTTCGTACAGGGGCGATGAAGCTTTCTTT. This translates into CSVSYRGDEAFF. This rearrangement joins TRBV29-1 to TRBJ1-1; 7 bases are a match to TRBD1. V lost 5 bases, J lost 7 bases, and 7 bases stayed unmatched. There are 12 residues in the CDR3. Germline V gene sequence: CDR1 SQVTM, CDR2 ANQGSEA.

The CDR3 sequence is CASSPYWTVGQPQHF. Written as DNA, the CDR3 is TGTGCCAGCAGTCCGTACTGGACAGTTGGACAGCCCCAGCATTTT. This sequence joins TRBV27 and TRBJ1-5, with a tentative D call TRBD1 (6 bases). V was clipped by 5 bases and J by 7 bases, with 18 bases between them. The CDR3 totals 15 residues. The germline V gene has CDR1 MNHEY and CDR2 SMNVEV (reference sequence).

The CDR3: CASISGGREWYEQYF. DNA of the CDR3: TGTGCCAGCATCAGCGGGGGGCGGGAGTGGTACGAGCAGTACTTC. The chain employs TRBV9 and TRBJ2-7, with 9 bases matching TRBD2. The trim removed 6 bases at V and 4 bases at J, leaving 11 bases unmatched. Germline CDR1 SGDLS, CDR2 YYNGEE. The CDR3 contains 15 residues.

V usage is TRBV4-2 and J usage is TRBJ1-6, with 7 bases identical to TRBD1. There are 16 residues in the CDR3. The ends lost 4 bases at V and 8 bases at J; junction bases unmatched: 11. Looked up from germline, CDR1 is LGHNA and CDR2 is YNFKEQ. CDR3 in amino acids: CASSPTTIDRDSPLHF. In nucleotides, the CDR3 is TGTGCCAGCAGCCCCACAACGATAGACAGGGATTCACCCCTCCACTTT.

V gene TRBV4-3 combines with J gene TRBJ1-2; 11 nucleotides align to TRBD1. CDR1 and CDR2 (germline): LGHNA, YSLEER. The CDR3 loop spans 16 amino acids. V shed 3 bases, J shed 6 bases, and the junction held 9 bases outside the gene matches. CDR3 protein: CASSHTYGQGADGYTF. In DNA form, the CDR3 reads TGCGCCAGCAGCCACACCTATGGACAGGGGGCAGATGGCTACACCTTC.

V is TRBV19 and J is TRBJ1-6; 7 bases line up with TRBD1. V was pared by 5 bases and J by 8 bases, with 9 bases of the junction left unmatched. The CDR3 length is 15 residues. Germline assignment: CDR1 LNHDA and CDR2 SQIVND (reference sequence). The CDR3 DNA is TGTGCCAGTAGTCGAAAACAGGGGTTTGATTCACCCCTCCACTTT. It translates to CASSRKQGFDSPLHF.

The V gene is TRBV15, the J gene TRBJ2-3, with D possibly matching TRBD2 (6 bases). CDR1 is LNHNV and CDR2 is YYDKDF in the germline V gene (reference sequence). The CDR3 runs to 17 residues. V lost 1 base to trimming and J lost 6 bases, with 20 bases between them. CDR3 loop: CATSRGGAGGVGDTQYF. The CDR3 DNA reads TGTGCCACCAGCAGAGGAGGTGCTGGCGGGGTGGGGGATACGCAGTATTTT. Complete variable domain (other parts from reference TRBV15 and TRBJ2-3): DAMVIQNPRYQVTQFGKPVTLSCSQTLNHNVMYWYQQKSSQAPKLLFHYYDKDFNNEADTPDNFQSRRPNTSFCFLDIRSPGLGDTAMYLCATSRGGAGGVGDTQYFGPGTRLTVL.

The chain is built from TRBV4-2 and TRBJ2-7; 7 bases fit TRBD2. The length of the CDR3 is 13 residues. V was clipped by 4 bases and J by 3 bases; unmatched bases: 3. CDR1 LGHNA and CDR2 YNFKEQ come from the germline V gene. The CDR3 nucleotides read TGTGCCAGCAGCCCAGGGACTAACTACGAGCAGTACTTC. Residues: CASSPGTNYEQYF.